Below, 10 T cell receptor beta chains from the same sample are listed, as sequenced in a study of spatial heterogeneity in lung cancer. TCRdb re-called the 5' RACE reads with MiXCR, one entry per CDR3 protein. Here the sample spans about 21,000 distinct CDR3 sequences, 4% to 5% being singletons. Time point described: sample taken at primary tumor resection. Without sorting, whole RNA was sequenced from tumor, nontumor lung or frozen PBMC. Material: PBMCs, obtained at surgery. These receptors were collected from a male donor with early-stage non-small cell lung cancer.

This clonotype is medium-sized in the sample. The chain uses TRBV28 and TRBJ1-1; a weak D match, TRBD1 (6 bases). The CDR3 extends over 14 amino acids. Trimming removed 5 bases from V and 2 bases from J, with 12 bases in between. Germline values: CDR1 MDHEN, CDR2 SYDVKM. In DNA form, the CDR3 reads TGTGCCAGCAGTAAAGACAGGCTAAACACTGAAGCTTTCTTT. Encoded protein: CASSKDRLNTEAFF.

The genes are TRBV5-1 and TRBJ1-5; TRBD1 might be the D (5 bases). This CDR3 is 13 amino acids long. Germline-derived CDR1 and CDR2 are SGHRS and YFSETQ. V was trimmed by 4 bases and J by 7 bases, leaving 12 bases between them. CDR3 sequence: CASSPGEGQPQHF. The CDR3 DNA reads TGCGCCAGCAGCCCGGGGGAGGGGCAGCCCCAGCATTTT.

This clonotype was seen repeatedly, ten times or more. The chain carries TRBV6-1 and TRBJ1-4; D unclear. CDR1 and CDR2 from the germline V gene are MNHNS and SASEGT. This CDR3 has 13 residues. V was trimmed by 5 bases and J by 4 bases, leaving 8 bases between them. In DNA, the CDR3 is TGTGCCAGCAGTATGACGGTTAATGAAAAACTGTTTTTT. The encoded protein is CASSMTVNEKLFF.

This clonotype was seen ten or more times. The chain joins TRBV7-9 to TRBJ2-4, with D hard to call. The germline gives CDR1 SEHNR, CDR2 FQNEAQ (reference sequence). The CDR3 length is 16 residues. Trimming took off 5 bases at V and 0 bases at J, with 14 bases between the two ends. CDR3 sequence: CASSGRTSLAKNIQYF. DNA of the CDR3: TGTGCCAGCAGCGGCCGGACCTCTCTAGCCAAAAACATTCAGTACTTC. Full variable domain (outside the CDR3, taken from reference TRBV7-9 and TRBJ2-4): DTGVSQNPRHKITKRGQNVTFRCDPISEHNRLYWYRQTLGQGPEFLTYFQNEAQLEKSRLLSDRFSAERPKGSFSTLEIQRTEQGDSAMYLCASSGRTSLAKNIQYFGAGTRLSVL.

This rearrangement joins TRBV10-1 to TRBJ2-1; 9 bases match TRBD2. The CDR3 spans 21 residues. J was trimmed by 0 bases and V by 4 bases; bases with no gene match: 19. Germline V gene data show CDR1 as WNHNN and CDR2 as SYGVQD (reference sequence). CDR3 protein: CASSGTALVREGSSSYNEQFF. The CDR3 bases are TGCGCCAGCAGTGGGACCGCTCTCGTGCGGGAGGGCTCCAGCTCCTACAATGAGCAGTTCTTC.

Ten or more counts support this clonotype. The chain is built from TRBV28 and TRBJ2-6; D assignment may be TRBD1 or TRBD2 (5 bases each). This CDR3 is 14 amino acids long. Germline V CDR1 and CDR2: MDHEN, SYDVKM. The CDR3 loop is CGTRGYSGANVLTF. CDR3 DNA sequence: TGTGGCACGAGGGGTTACTCTGGGGCCAACGTCCTGACTTTC.

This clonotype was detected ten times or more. CDR3 region: CASSAQGPEDEAFF. The CDR3 DNA is TGTGCCAGCAGCGCCCAGGGCCCCGAGGATGAAGCTTTCTTT. The gene calls are TRBV9 and TRBJ1-1; D might be TRBD1 (5 bases). From germline, CDR1 is SGDLS and CDR2 YYNGEE. The V and J ends lost 3 bases and 7 bases respectively, with 16 bases between them. There are 14 residues in the CDR3.

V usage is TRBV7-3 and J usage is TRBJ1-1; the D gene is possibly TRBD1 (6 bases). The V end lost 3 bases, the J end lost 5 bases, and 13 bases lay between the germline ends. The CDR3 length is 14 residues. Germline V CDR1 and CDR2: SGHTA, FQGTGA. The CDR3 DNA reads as TGTGCCAGCAGCTTTTCGGGGGCCCGTACTGAAGCTTTCTTT. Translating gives CASSFSGARTEAFF.

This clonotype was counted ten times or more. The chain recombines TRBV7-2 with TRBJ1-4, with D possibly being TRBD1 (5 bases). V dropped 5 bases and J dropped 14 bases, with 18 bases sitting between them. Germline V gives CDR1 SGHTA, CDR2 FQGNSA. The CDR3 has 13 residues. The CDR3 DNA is TGTGCCAGCAGCCCCTCCCTAGAGGGGAATCTGTTTTTT. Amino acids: CASSPSLEGNLFF. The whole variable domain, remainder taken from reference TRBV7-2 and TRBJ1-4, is GAGVSQSPSNKVTEKGKDVELRCDPISGHTALYWYRQSLGQGLEFLIYFQGNSAPDKSGLPSDRFSAERTGGSVSTLTIQRTQQEDSAVYLCASSPSLEGNLFFGSGTQLSVL.

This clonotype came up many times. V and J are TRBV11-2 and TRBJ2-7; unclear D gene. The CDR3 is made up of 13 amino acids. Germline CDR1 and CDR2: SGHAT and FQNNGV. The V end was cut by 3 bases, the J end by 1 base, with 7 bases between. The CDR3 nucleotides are TGTGCCAGCAGCTTGGCACGATCCTACGAGCAGTACTTC. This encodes CASSLARSYEQYF.